This is a list of T cell receptor beta chains from one sample in a study of blood T cell repertoires in COVID-19. Sequenced by immunoSEQ multiplex PCR; TCRdb stores in-frame clones only, minus some. The sample contains more than 250,000 clones, around 86% of which appear only once. Material for sequencing was peripheral blood. These receptor sequences come from a man in his forties or fifties with active or convalescent COVID-19. Both conserved end residues are part of each CDR3. Each record gives: V gene, clone size, CDR3 length, J gene, CDR3 protein. Clone size is shown for a subset of rows, as once, few, many or a class of expanded clone.

V: TRBV19; size: many; length: 13; J: TRBJ1-6; CDR3: CASSQGSNSPLHF
V: TRBV9; size: once; length: 16; J: TRBJ1-2; CDR3: CASSVEIEAVNYGYTF
V: TRBV28; size: NA; length: 14; J: TRBJ2-7; CDR3: CASSLNGETYEQYF
V: TRBV2; size: NA; length: 15; J: TRBJ2-1; CDR3: CASRELAGGPNEQFF
V: TRBV7-2; size: NA; length: 15; J: TRBJ1-2; CDR3: CASSGQGSFSYGYTF
V: TRBV6-2/TRBV6-3; size: NA; length: 17; J: TRBJ1-6; CDR3: CASSPNQSGTYNSPLHF
V: TRBV2; size: many; length: 15; J: TRBJ2-1; CDR3: CASSVGLTEGDEQFF
V: TRBV5-1; size: few; length: 14; J: TRBJ2-7; CDR3: CASSSSGVSYEQYF
V: TRBV9; size: NA; length: 16; J: TRBJ2-4; CDR3: CASSVTSGGRGDIQYF
V: TRBV28; size: many; length: 14; J: TRBJ1-5; CDR3: CASSFLGGNQPQHF
V: TRBV28; size: NA; length: 15; J: TRBJ1-2; CDR3: CASSLGGAEGYGYTF
V: TRBV11-2; size: NA; length: 15; J: TRBJ1-2; CDR3: CASSQWRVGLGGYTF
V: TRBV2; size: NA; length: 15; J: TRBJ2-1; CDR3: CASSGPGGGLNEQFF
V: TRBV2; size: NA; length: 14; J: TRBJ1-3; CDR3: CASSDQNPGNTIYF
V: TRBV6-1; size: NA; length: 14; J: TRBJ1-6; CDR3: CASSERQNNSPLHF
V: TRBV29-1; size: NA; length: 15; J: TRBJ2-3; CDR3: CSVGSSGLSTDTQYF
V: TRBV5-4; size: NA; length: 16; J: TRBJ2-2; CDR3: CASSLKGGVITGELFF
V: TRBV7-3; size: NA; length: 14; J: TRBJ2-7; CDR3: CASSLTGLGDEQYF
V: TRBV5-1; size: NA; length: 14; J: TRBJ1-1; CDR3: CASRQGTGNTEAFF
V: TRBV10-3; size: NA; length: 18; J: TRBJ1-5; CDR3: CAISARGDREGWNQPQHF
V: TRBV10-1; size: NA; length: 13; J: TRBJ2-5; CDR3: CASTSGRVETQYF
V: TRBV3-1/TRBV3-2; size: NA; length: 15; J: TRBJ2-5; CDR3: CASSRGQGDSETQYF
V: TRBV7-2; size: NA; length: 15; J: TRBJ1-4; CDR3: CASSLRAGWNEKLFF
V: TRBV2; size: NA; length: 16; J: TRBJ1-2; CDR3: CASSVTRDRKHYGYTF
V: TRBV5-1; size: NA; length: 17; J: TRBJ1-4; CDR3: CASSLAGGDATNEKLFF
V: TRBV6-5; size: NA; length: 13; J: TRBJ1-3; CDR3: CASSYLPGNTIYF
V: TRBV7-9; size: few; length: 15; J: TRBJ2-2; CDR3: CASSSPRELLGELFF